This TCR beta chain was profiled in a study of neurological immune-mediated disorders (dated by TCRdb to the late 2010s). The study in broad terms: Among the approximately 34 multiple sclerosis patients, approximately 30 had relapsing-remitting MS and 3 had secondary progressive MS. The 95 to 120 TCR-beta libraries covered PBMC samples along with longitudinal samples, technical triplicates, and paired sorted CD4+ and CD8+ T-cell subsets. The cohort was made up of some 70 subjects, consisting of roughly 15 HAM/TSP patients, some 34 multiple sclerosis patients and around 20 healthy controls. Peripheral blood TCR-beta repertoires from patients with HTLV-I-associated myelopathy (HAM/TSP), patients with multiple sclerosis, and healthy controls were compared in the study using UMI-based sequencing. General study outcomes and caveats: No association of the MS cluster with clinical or MRI features was observed, and the need for larger cohorts was stated by the authors. Across subjects, expanded clones never shared an identical CDR3 amino acid sequence, which suggests that the TCR-beta repertoires in every group were private. TCR clonal expansion was highest in HAM/TSP patients and lowest in MS patients, with MS patients falling below even healthy controls. In phylogenetic analysis, the repertoires of 18 of 34 MS patients grouped into a cluster of related CDR3 sequences, which suggests a possible signature at the repertoire level.

For the unsorted PBMC libraries, 2 million PBMCs were stored in RNAlater at -80 degrees C until RNA extraction and were used to generate the libraries. The multiple sclerosis patients were enrolled in a US clinical protocol that evaluated disease progression with magnetic resonance imaging. Peripheral blood was subjected to Ficoll-Hypaque density gradient centrifugation to isolate PBMCs, which were then cryopreserved in liquid nitrogen. The CDR3 goes from the cysteine to the phenylalanine over 12 residues. The retained sequence is limited to the CDR3, 36 bases, with the frame set at the first base. According to the germline V gene (reference sequence), CDR1 reads DFQATT and CDR2 reads SNEGSKA. Trimming at the junction amounts to 6 bases on V and 7 bases on J, and the germline ends lie 13 bases apart. In this sample, this clonotype turned up many times. Its antigen specificity is not known. No per-base quality is available; no much larger clone lies one base away.

cDNA was synthesized by template-switch 5'RACE using a primer carrying a 10-nucleotide random unique molecular identifier by which each TCR transcript was tagged. Every sequencing run yielded over 160 million TCR-beta sequences covering 15-18 subjects. The RNeasy kit was used for extraction of total RNA. TCR-beta VDJ regions were amplified with primers for the TCR constant region and the 5'RACE anchor, using the KAPA Real-time Library Amplification kit. A first PCR added sample indexes and Illumina adaptors, after which a second PCR increased the library yield. After purification with Ampure beads, the TCR product of roughly 650 bp was size-selected on a 2% E-gel SizeSelection system. Before pooling, library quality was checked on a Bioanalyzer, concentration was measured with Qubit, and libraries were quantified with the Kapa Library Quantification kit. Paired-end 2 x 150 bp sequencing of the libraries was performed on an Illumina HiSeq 2500. To increase sequence diversity, about 25-31% phiX was spiked into each library pool. The published analysis was carried out like this. Quality-filtered reads were processed with the UMI-based MiGEC pipeline, which removed over 90% of raw TCR sequences during error correction. IMGT germline references were used for aligning VDJ genes, and each clonotype was defined as a unique CDR3 amino acid sequence together with its V-J genes. Clonal expansion, Shannon diversity, and CDR3 relatedness (CalcPairwiseDistances, ClusterSamples) were evaluated with VDJtools, and phylogenetic trees were built with CLCbio workbench. Expanded clones were defined as having at least 8 unique UMIs, based on coefficient-of-variation modelling across technical triplicates. TCRdb took the public reads, trimmed them with fastp at Q25, ran MiXCR for clone calling and kept in-frame beta chains. Each CDR3 protein appears once, grouped with its most common genes and DNA. The V and J calls, along with clone size, are taken from TCRdb and not from the paper's own processing. For this sample the table gives 100,000 to 150,000 distinct CDR3 sequences, of which around 3% were detected only once. The ten largest clones take up over 1% of the sample.

Rearrangement joined TRBV20-1 to TRBJ2-1; TRBD2 might be the D gene, on 6 matching bases. The clonotype originates from a woman in her twenties or thirties with multiple sclerosis. Sequencing was done on a sample of PBMCs. The bases are TGCAGTGCCCGGACTACCCAAAATGAGCAGTTCTTC. This yields the protein CSARTTQNEQFF.